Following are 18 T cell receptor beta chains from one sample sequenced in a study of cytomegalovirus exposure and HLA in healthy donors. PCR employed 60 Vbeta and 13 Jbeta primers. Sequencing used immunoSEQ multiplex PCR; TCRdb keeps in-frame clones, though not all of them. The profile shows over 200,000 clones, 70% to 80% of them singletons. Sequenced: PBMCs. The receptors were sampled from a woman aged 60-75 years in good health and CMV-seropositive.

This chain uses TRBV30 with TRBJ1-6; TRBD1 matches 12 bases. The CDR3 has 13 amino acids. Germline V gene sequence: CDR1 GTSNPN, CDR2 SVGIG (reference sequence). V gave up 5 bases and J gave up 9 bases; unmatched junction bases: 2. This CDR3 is CAWGDRGRSPLHF. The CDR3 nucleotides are TGTGCCTGGGGGGACAGGGGGCGTTCACCCCTCCACTTT.

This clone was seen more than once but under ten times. The CDR3 DNA follows: TGCGCCAGCAGCTTGTGGGGGGGCGACAATGAGCAGTTCTTC. Amino acids: CASSLWGGDNEQFF. The rearrangement links TRBV5-1 to TRBJ2-1, with a tentative D call TRBD2 (7 bases). This CDR3 region has 14 residues. Germline V gene data show CDR1 as SGHRS and CDR2 as YFSETQ. Deletions cut 1 base from V and 5 bases from J, with 10 bases between.

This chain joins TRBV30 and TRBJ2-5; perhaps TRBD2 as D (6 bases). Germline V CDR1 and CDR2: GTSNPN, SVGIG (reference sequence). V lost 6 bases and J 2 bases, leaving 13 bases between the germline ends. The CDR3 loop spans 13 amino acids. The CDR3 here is CACQSGGQETQYF. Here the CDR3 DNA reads TGTGCCTGCCAATCTGGAGGGCAAGAGACCCAGTACTTC.

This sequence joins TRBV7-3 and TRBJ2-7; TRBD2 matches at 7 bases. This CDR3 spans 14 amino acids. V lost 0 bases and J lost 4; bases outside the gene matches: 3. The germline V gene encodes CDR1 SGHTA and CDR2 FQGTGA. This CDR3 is CASSLTGGGYEQYF. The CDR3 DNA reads TGTGCCAGCAGCTTAACGGGGGGAGGGTACGAGCAGTACTTC.

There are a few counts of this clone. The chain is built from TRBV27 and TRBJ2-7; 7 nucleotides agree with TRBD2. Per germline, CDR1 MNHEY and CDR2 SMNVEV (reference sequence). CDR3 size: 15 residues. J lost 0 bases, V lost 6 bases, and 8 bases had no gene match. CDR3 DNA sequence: TGTGCCAGCAGCTATCGGGGGGTCAGCTCCTACGAGCAGTACTTC. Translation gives CASSYRGVSSYEQYF.

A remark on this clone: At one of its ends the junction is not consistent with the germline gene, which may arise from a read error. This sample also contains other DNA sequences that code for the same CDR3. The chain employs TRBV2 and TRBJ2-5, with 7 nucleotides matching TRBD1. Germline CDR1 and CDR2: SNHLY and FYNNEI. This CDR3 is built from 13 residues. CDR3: CASIRDSRETQYF. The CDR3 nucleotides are TGTGCTAGCATAAGGGACAGTAGAGAGACCCAGTACTTC.

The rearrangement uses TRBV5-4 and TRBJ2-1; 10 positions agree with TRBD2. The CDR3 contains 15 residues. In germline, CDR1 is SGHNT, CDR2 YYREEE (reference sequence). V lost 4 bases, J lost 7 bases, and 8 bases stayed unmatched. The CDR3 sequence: CASSVTSGVLNEQFF. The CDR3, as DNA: TGTGCCAGCAGCGTCACTAGCGGGGTCCTAAATGAGCAGTTCTTC.

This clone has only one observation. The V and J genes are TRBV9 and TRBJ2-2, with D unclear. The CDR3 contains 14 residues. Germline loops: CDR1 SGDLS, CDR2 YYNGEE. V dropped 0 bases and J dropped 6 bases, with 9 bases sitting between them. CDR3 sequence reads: CASSVEERPGELFF. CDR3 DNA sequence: TGTGCCAGCAGCGTAGAGGAGAGGCCCGGGGAGCTGTTTTTT.

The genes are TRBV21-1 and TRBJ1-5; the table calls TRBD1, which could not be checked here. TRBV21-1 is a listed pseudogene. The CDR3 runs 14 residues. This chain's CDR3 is CASSPLQNNQPQHF. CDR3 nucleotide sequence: TGTGCCAGCAGCCCCCTACAGAACAATCAGCCCCAGCATTTT.

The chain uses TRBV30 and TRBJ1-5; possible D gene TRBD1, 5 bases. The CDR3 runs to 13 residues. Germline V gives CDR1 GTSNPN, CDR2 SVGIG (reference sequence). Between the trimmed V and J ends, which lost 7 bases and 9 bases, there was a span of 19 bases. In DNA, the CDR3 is TGTGCCTTTGAGGCGACACAGGAGGGGCCCCAGCATTTT. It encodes CAFEATQEGPQHF.

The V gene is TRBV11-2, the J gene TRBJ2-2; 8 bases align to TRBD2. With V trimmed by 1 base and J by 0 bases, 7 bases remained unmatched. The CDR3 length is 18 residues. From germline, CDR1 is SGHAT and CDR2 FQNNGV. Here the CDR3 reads CASSLAWGSGANTGELFF. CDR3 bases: TGTGCCAGCAGCTTAGCCTGGGGTAGCGGGGCGAACACCGGGGAGCTGTTTTTT.

The CDR3 bases are TGCGCCAGCAGCCAAGAACCTAGCTATAATTCACCCCTCCACTTT. This sequence encodes CASSQEPSYNSPLHF. The chain employs TRBV4-1 and TRBJ1-6; the D is unclear. The CDR3 covers 15 residues. Germline CDR1 is MGHRA and CDR2 is YSYEKL. Trimming pared 0 bases from V and 3 bases from J, leaving 6 bases between.

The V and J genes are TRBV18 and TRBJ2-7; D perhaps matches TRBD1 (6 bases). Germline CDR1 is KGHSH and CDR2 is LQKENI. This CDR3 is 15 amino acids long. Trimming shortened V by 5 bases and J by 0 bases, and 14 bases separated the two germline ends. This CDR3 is CASSSTGPLSYEQYF. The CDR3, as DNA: TGTGCCAGCTCAAGTACAGGGCCCCTCTCCTACGAGCAGTACTTC.

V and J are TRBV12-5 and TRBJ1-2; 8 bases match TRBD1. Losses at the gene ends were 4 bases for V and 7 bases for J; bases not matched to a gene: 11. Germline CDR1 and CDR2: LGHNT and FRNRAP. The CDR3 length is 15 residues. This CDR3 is CASGWMTGVDGGYTF. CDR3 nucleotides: TGTGCTAGTGGTTGGATGACAGGGGTAGATGGTGGCTACACCTTC. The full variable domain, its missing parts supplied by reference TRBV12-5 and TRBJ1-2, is DARVTQTPRHKVTEMGQEVTMRCQPILGHNTVFWYRQTMMQGLELLAYFRNRAPLDDSGMPKDRFSAEMPDATLATLKIQPSEPRDSAVYFCASGWMTGVDGGYTFGSGTRLTVV.

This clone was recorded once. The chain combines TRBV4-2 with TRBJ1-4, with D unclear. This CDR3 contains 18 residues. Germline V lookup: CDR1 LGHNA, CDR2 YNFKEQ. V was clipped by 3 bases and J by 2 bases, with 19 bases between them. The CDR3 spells CASSQRPVTGITNEKLFF. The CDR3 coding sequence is TGTGCCAGCAGCCAGAGACCGGTAACGGGTATTACTAATGAAAAACTGTTTTTT.

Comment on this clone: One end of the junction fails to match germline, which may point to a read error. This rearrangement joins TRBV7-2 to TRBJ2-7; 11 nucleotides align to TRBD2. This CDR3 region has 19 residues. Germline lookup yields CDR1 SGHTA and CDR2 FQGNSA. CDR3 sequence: CASSLAGTSGPSGAYEQYF. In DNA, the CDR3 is TGTGCCAGCAGCCTAGCCGGGACTAGCGGTCCTTCAGGCGCTTACGAGCAGTACTTC.

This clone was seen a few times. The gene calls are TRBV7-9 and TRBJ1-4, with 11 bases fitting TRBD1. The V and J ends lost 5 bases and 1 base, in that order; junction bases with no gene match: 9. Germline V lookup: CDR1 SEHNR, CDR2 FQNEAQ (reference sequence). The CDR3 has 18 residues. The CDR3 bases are TGTGCCAGCAGCCCGCGGACAGGGGGCGCAGGAACTAATGAAAAACTGTTTTTT. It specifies CASSPRTGGAGTNEKLFF.

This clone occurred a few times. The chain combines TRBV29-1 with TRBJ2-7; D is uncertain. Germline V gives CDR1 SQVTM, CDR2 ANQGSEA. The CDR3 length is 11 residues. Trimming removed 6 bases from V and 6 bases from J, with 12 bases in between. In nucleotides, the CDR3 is TGCAGCGTCACCGGCAGCGCCGAGCAGTACTTC. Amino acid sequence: CSVTGSAEQYF.